The text below deals with one T cell receptor beta chain. Its antigen remains unknown. The data are from a study of cytomegalovirus exposure and HLA in healthy donors. Study-wide findings and caveats: Among TCR sequences, most were rare, though some public TCRs appeared in many donors.

The study drew the donors from its approximately 110-subject validation cohort, separate from the roughly 700-subject first cohort. Per the germline V gene, CDR1 is MGHDK and CDR2 is SYGVNS. Trimming took 6 bases from V and 4 from J, leaving 8 bases between them. The CDR3 sequence is 12 residues long. Profiled with immunoSEQ multiplex PCR; TCRdb holds only in-frame clones, not every one. This table has tens of thousands of clones, about 94% appearing once. The receptor was derived from a woman in her thirties in good health and CMV-seropositive. Sequences were obtained from PBMCs. The V and J genes are TRBV25-1 and TRBJ2-3; D not resolved. The DNA for the CDR3 is TGTGCCAGCAGCCCCGTTGCAGATACGCAGTATTTT. Its protein product is CASSPVADTQYF.